Presented here are 13 T cell receptor beta chains from one specimen sequenced in a study of cytomegalovirus exposure and HLA in healthy donors. PCR was performed using 60 Vbeta and 13 Jbeta primers. Profiling relied on immunoSEQ multiplex PCR, and the TCRdb table lists in-frame clones only, not all of them. Of more than 95,000 clones in the sample, over 70% were seen once. The sequencing sample was made of PBMCs. Receptors were obtained from a male donor in good health and CMV-seronegative.

The genes are TRBV7-9 and TRBJ2-5; TRBD2 matches at 10 bases. Germline V gene data show CDR1 as SEHNR and CDR2 as FQNEAQ (reference sequence). V dropped 4 bases and J dropped 5; count of bases not matched to a gene: 7. This CDR3 is built from 15 residues. The CDR3 spells CASSYGLAEEETQYF. CDR3 coding DNA: TGTGCCAGCAGCTACGGACTAGCGGAAGAGGAGACCCAGTACTTC.

The chain couples TRBV5-1 to TRBJ2-1; TRBD2 might be the D (5 bases). Germline V CDR1 and CDR2: SGHRS, YFSETQ. The CDR3 length is 13 residues. V lost 6 bases, J lost 3 bases, and 10 bases lay in between. The CDR3 DNA reads as TGCGCCAGCAACCCGGACTTCTACAATGAGCAGTTCTTC. The encoded protein is CASNPDFYNEQFF.

The V gene is TRBV11-1, the J gene TRBJ2-2, with 12 bases lining up with TRBD2. The V segment lost 5 bases and the J segment 9 bases; nucleotides outside the gene matches: 19. Germline CDR1 reads SGHAT; CDR2 reads FQDESV (reference sequence). The CDR3 is 19 amino acids. The chain's CDR3 is CASSTPRGWGLAGGRELFF. Written as DNA, the CDR3 is TGTGCCAGCAGCACTCCCCGGGGGTGGGGACTAGCGGGCGGCCGGGAGCTGTTTTTT.

In DNA form, the CDR3 reads TGTGCCAGTAGTATGAGGGAAAGCAATCAGCCCCAGCATTTT. Translating it yields CASSMRESNQPQHF. The chain employs TRBV19 and TRBJ1-5; D uncertain. V was shortened by 3 bases and J by 1 base, with 7 bases between the two germline ends. Germline V gene lookup returns CDR1 LNHDA and CDR2 SQIVND (reference sequence). This CDR3 comprises 14 residues.

The chain carries TRBV7-9 and TRBJ2-7, with 9 bases identical to TRBD1. Germline V gives CDR1 SEHNR, CDR2 FQNEAQ (reference sequence). The CDR3 runs 19 residues. J was trimmed by 3 bases and V by 3 bases; bases with no gene match: 18. CDR3 coding DNA: TGTGCCAGCAGCTTCTCCTTGGGGATTGCCGGGACAGGGATCTACGAGCAGTACTTC. Amino acids: CASSFSLGIAGTGIYEQYF.

The CDR3 DNA sequence: TGTGCCAGCACTAAAAGAGGGGGCGGGGGGACCTACGAGCAGTACTTC. It translates to CASTKRGGGGTYEQYF. The rearrangement joins TRBV2 to TRBJ2-7; TRBD2 is a possible D gene (8 bases). The germline gives CDR1 SNHLY, CDR2 FYNNEI. CDR3 size: 16 residues. V gave up 7 bases and J gave up 2 bases, with 21 bases separating them.

This rearrangement joins TRBV28 to TRBJ1-5, with 7 nucleotides matching TRBD1. Looked up from germline, CDR1 is MDHEN and CDR2 is SYDVKM. J lost 3 bases, V lost 8 bases, and 10 bases had no gene match. The CDR3 length is 15 residues. The CDR3 reads CASGNRGSFNQPQHF. In nucleotides, the CDR3 is TGTGCCAGCGGCAACAGGGGTTCATTCAATCAGCCCCAGCATTTT.

The chain links TRBV20-1 to TRBJ1-2; unclear D gene. Germline V gene sequence: CDR1 DFQATT, CDR2 SNEGSKA (reference sequence). The CDR3 loop spans 11 amino acids. V dropped 0 bases and J dropped 5 bases, with 4 bases sitting between them. The DNA for the CDR3 is TGCAGTGCTAGAGATGTATATGGCTACACCTTC. Protein product: CSARDVYGYTF.

Concerning this clone itself: Compared with germline, one end of the junction differs, possibly owing to a read error. The V call is TRBV7-9, the J call TRBJ2-7; possibly TRBD1 for D (6 bases). Per germline, CDR1 SEHNR and CDR2 FQNEAQ (reference sequence). This CDR3 is 12 amino acids long. The CDR3 region is CSSSWGQDEQYF. CDR3 coding DNA: TGTTCCAGCAGCTGGGGGCAGGACGAGCAGTACTTC.

The chain employs TRBV6-1 and TRBJ1-1, with D uncertain. CDR1 and CDR2 (germline): MNHNS, SASEGT. There are 14 residues in the CDR3. V lost 2 bases and J 5 bases, leaving 12 bases between the germline ends. CDR3 in amino acids: CASSEPAGRTEAFF. CDR3 coding DNA: TGTGCCAGCAGTGAACCGGCGGGCAGGACTGAAGCTTTCTTT.

The chain is built from TRBV4-2 and TRBJ1-5; the D is unclear. Germline assignment: CDR1 LGHNA and CDR2 YNFKEQ. There are 15 residues in the CDR3. V shed 0 bases and J shed 6 bases, with 12 bases lying between them. CDR3 protein: CASSQDREGGQPQHF. The CDR3 DNA is TGTGCCAGCAGCCAAGATAGGGAGGGTGGTCAGCCCCAGCATTTT.

The rearrangement links TRBV2 to TRBJ1-4, with TRBD1 matching 10 bases. This CDR3 region has 16 residues. V was pared by 5 bases and J by 7 bases, with 10 bases of the junction left unmatched. Germline V gene sequence: CDR1 SNHLY, CDR2 FYNNEI. CDR3 sequence: CASSIGTGVGSEKLFF. The DNA for the CDR3 is TGTGCCAGCAGTATAGGGACAGGGGTCGGTTCTGAAAAACTGTTTTTT. The entire variable domain, with the rest obtained from reference TRBV2 and TRBJ1-4, is as follows: EPEVTQTPSHQVTQMGQEVILRCVPISNHLYFYWYRQILGQKVEFLVSFYNNEISEKSEIFDDQFSVERPDGSNFTLKIRSTKLEDSAMYFCASSIGTGVGSEKLFFGSGTQLSVL.

This clone has only one observation. The chain combines TRBV15 with TRBJ2-3, with TRBD2 matching 9 bases. V was clipped by 2 bases and J by 5 bases; unmatched bases: 5. CDR1 is LNHNV, CDR2 YYDKDF, per germline (reference sequence). CDR3 length: 15 amino acids. CDR3 sequence reads: CATSRSIAGEDTQYF. Written as DNA, the CDR3 is TGTGCCACCAGCAGATCCATAGCGGGAGAAGATACGCAGTATTTT.